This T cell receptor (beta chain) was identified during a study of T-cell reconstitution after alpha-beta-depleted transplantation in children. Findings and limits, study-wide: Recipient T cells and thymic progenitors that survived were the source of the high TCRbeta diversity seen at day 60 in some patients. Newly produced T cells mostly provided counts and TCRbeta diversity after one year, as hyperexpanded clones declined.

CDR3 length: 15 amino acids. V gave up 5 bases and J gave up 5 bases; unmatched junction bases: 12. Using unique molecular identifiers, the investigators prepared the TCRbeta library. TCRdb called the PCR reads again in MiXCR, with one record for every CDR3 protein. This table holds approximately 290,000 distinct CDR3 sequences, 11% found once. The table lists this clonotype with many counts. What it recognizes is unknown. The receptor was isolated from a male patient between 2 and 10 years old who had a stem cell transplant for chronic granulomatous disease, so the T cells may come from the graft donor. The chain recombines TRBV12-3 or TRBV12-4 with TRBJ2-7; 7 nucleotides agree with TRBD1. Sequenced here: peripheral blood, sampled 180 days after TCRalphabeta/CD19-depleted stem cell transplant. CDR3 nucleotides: TGTGCCAGCAGTCCTGGGGAACAGGGGTTCCACGAGCAGTACTTC. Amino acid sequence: CASSPGEQGFHEQYF.